These T cell receptor beta chains were read from a single sample in a study of PD-L1 blockade in urothelial cancer. Here immunoSEQ multiplex PCR was the method, and the copy in TCRdb shows in-frame clones only, minus some. The table has around 30,000 clones, around 80% seen once. Sequenced material: PBMCs, taken around atezolizumab (anti-PD-L1) treatment. The source is a man in his sixties or seventies with urothelial cancer. CDR3s include the opening cysteine and the closing phenylalanine or tryptophan.

TRBV6-1 15 CASWSGGANTDTQYF
TRBV21-1 15 CASSKRRPGTDTQYF
TRBV19 14 CASTQGSHTGELFF
TRBV7-2 14 CASSSVAGGNTIYF
TRBV11-2 13 CASQRGGGDTQYF
TRBV7-9 16 CASSPPIRLNPYEQYF
TRBV30 13 CAWAGRNTGELFF
TRBV5-4 16 CASSLDTSGPTDTQYF
TRBV28 15 CASKVEGVSYNEQFF
TRBV6-5 13 CASSDRLRAEQYF
TRBV5-1 15 CASSQAGGGTGELFF
TRBV19 13 CASSIARPDTQYF
TRBV9 16 CASSVDFGGGDNEQFF
TRBV4-1 15 CASSQDGTGAQPQHF
TRBV10-3 12 CAISLSGNTIYF
TRBV29-1 15 CSVRDIDSTNYGYTF
TRBV25-1 14 CASAPQSGPDTQYF
TRBV9 12 CASSPHEGELFF
TRBV5-6 17 CASSPTSRDSGANVLTF
TRBV4-3 16 CASSQELAGGQETQYF
TRBV5-1 15 CASSFIQGAREKLFF
TRBV5-6 15 CASSFGLAGGETQYF
TRBV18 15 CASSPIGQRGETQYF
TRBV21-1 16 CASSGTLAGSTDTQYF
TRBV2 14 CASRAGGGSYEQYF
TRBV6-1 15 CASSEVVQQNSPLHF
TRBV21-1 17 CASSHLGSGATNYGYTF
TRBV15 15 CATSKAGGYTDTQYF
TRBV15 18 CATQGTSGSGASYNEQFF
TRBV15 17 CATSRNQGGVSTDTQYF
TRBV28 15 CASSTTNYRNEKLFF
TRBV5-4 15 CASSPNRAQNTEAFF
TRBV10-3 16 CAISALTGYSGNTIYF
TRBV5-1 18 CASSPRVSGRSSYNEQFF
TRBV11-2 12 CASSLVRYEQYF
TRBV5-1 14 CASSTGQGNEKLFF
TRBV5-1 13 CASSLAGKGPQHF
TRBV14 13 CASSQDLGLEQYF
TRBV7-2 14 CASSLGGGVETQYF
TRBV6-1 15 CASRAGTSEVKEQYF
TRBV5-4 15 CASSLGGQELYEQYF
TRBV5-5 15 CASSWGQGGNQPQHF
TRBV5-1 17 CASSLRGGNSGTDTQYF
TRBV18 13 CASSPAAGETQYF
TRBV5-6 14 CASSSPPGGGGYTF
TRBV30 15 CAWSPPNLSGRGYTF
TRBV27 16 CASSPQGAGRYNEQFF
TRBV19 12 CASSYRGGEQYF
TRBV2 11 CASRTAGELFF
TRBV19 15 CASQSDREGTYGYTF
TRBV6-5 14 CASRDRGAGNTIYF
TRBV19 18 CASSIGAGPRVPYNEQFF
TRBV7-8 13 CASSLRQRTEAFF
TRBV30 13 CACRQGGGSPLHF